The sequence of this TCR beta chain was determined in a study of T-cell reconstitution after alpha-beta-depleted transplantation in children (dated by TCRdb to 2016 to 2017). In the study overall: Using TCR repertoire profiling, the study quantitatively followed how T-cell immune reconstitution unfolded in children after TCRalphabeta/CD19-depleted allogeneic hematopoietic cell transplantation.

General conclusions and limits of the study: In some patients, the high TCRbeta diversity seen at day 60 was put down to recipient T cells and intrathymic progenitors that had survived conditioning. Over subsequent months, a decline in hyperexpanded clone frequencies was noted, and after one year, T-cell counts and TCRbeta diversity were mostly ascribed to newly produced T cells. About two months after transplant, the apparently early recovery of alphabetaT-cell counts reportedly depended on just several hundred clones that had expanded rapidly and came from non-depleted graft cells.

This clonotype has more than one count but fewer than ten. Its antigen is still unknown. Within one base of it there is no much larger clone, and no base qualities were kept. The germline V gene specifies SGDLS as CDR1 and YYNGEE as CDR2. The CDR3 contains 15 residues, cysteine and phenylalanine counted. Only the CDR3 DNA stays, 45 bases, in frame from base 1. Trimming takes 0 bases from V and 5 bases from J, and the germline ends sit 15 bases apart. Taken with the paper, the label for treatment or condition translates to: allogeneic hematopoietic cell transplantation with graft depleted of TCRalphabeta T cells and CD19 B cells. Transplant recipients were children who received TCRalphabeta/CD19-depleted allogeneic hematopoietic cell grafts. The method behind the library was PCR. The sequencer was an Illumina HiSeq 2500. TCR libraries were prepared with molecular barcoding, using unique molecular identifiers to normalize TCRbeta repertoire quantification. TCRdb cleaned the public reads at Q25 with fastp, built clones with MiXCR and kept in-frame beta chains. Each record represents a unique CDR3 protein, reported with the most common genes and DNA among its rows. This sample holds hundreds of thousands of distinct CDR3 sequences; roughly 13% were observed only once. The top ten clonotypes cover approximately 2% of the sample.

The chain couples TRBV9 to TRBJ2-7, and TRBD2 may be the D gene, going by 5 matching bases. Sequences were derived from PBMCs, mostly from graft donor cells, sampled 360 days after TCRalphabeta/CD19-depleted stem cell transplant. The clonotype comes from a male patient younger than 18 who had a stem cell transplant for acute myeloid leukemia, so the T cells may come from the graft donor. At the DNA level, the sequence is TGTGCCAGCAGCGTAGTTGGCCACGGGCGGGACGAGCAGTACTTC. Translated, this gives CASSVVGHGRDEQYF.